This TCR beta chain was found in a study of blood T cells in healthy people across ages. V lost 4 bases, J lost 4 bases, and 14 bases lay in between. Germline-derived CDR1 and CDR2 are MGHRA and YSYEKL. The CDR3 consists of 15 residues. Notes on the study in general: Since the PBMCs were unsorted, naive and antigen-experienced cells could not be conclusively compared.

A note on this clonotype: The antigen is unknown.

Primers used in a second PCR of roughly 6 to 12 cycles were a sample-barcoded 5' primer and a J-beta primer mix. Sequencing recovered at least 2.5 million CDR3-containing paired-end reads from each sample. TCRdb analysed the 5' RACE reads with MiXCR anew, one entry per CDR3 protein. Here the sample spans approximately 1.5 million distinct CDR3 sequences, about 45% being singletons. This rearrangement joins TRBV4-1 to TRBJ1-5; D ambiguous. The TCR originated in a woman under 30 in good health. The sequencing input was blood. In DNA form, the CDR3 reads TGCGCCAGCAGCCTACGGACGGACGGAAATCAGCCCCAGCATTTT. Translating gives CASSLRTDGNQPQHF.